A selection of T cell receptor beta chains follows, all from one sample in a study of early T cells in non-severe SARS-CoV-2 infection. TCRdb redid the calling of the 5' RACE reads with MiXCR, one entry per CDR3 protein. The table shows 70,000 or so distinct CDR3 sequences, with about 4.6% occurring only once. Sequenced material: whole blood, taken at baseline. These receptor sequences come from an adult who was a healthcare worker with PCR-confirmed SARS-CoV-2 infection or an uninfected control (not recorded which). The donor label of this sample is uncertain. CDR3s include the opening cysteine and the closing phenylalanine or tryptophan. The D gene is left open where the match is weak. Size is omitted from some rows. Given values are once, few, many or a class for expanded clones.

v_gene	d_gene	j_gene	abundance	CDR3aa	CDR3nt
TRBV7-6	TRBD1	TRBJ1-2	few	CASSFPGQGPHF	TGTGCCAGCAGCTTTCCGGGACAGGGGCCTCACTTC
TRBV28	NA	TRBJ2-3	NA	CASSQQAGRQYF	TGTGCCAGCAGTCAACAGGCCGGGAGGCAGTATTTT
TRBV2	NA	TRBJ2-1	NA	CASSEVSGYYNEQFF	TGTGCCAGCAGTGAAGTAAGCGGGTACTACAATGAGCAGTTCTTC
TRBV10-3	NA	TRBJ1-5	NA	CAISLGLSNQPQHF	TGTGCCATCAGTTTGGGGTTAAGCAATCAGCCCCAGCATTTT
TRBV9	NA	TRBJ1-4	few	CASSVGERGELFF	TGTGCCAGCAGCGTAGGTGAGCGGGGGGAACTGTTTTTT
TRBV20-1	NA	TRBJ2-2	many	CSATVPNTGELFF	TGCAGTGCAACGGTCCCGAACACCGGGGAGCTGTTTTTT
TRBV9	NA	TRBJ1-2	many	CASSGLNYGYTF	TGTGCCAGCAGCGGACTGAATTATGGCTACACCTTC
TRBV5-6	NA	TRBJ2-3	NA	CASSFGGPSTDTQYF	TGTGCCAGCAGCTTTGGGGGCCCGAGCACAGATACGCAGTATTTT
TRBV11-2	NA	TRBJ1-2	many	CASRRDNYGYTF	TGTGCCAGCAGGCGGGACAACTATGGCTACACCTTC
TRBV7-9	NA	TRBJ1-1	many	CASSPRQGGIEAFF	TGTGCCAGCAGCCCCAGGCAGGGAGGGATTGAAGCTTTCTTT
TRBV21-1	NA	TRBJ2-5	many	CASSSSTSGEGETQYF	TGTGCCAGCAGCAGCTCTACTAGCGGGGAGGGAGAGACCCAGTACTTC
TRBV7-9	NA	TRBJ1-2	NA	CASSLYGAGMGYTF	TGTGCCAGCAGCTTATACGGCGCAGGGATGGGCTACACCTTC
TRBV27	NA	TRBJ2-1	NA	CASSKSRVPDYNEQFF	TGTGCCAGCAGCAAATCCAGGGTCCCAGACTACAATGAGCAGTTCTTC
TRBV7-2	TRBD1	TRBJ2-7	many	CASAREDRAAEQYF	TGTGCCAGCGCTAGGGAGGACAGGGCGGCCGAGCAGTACTTC